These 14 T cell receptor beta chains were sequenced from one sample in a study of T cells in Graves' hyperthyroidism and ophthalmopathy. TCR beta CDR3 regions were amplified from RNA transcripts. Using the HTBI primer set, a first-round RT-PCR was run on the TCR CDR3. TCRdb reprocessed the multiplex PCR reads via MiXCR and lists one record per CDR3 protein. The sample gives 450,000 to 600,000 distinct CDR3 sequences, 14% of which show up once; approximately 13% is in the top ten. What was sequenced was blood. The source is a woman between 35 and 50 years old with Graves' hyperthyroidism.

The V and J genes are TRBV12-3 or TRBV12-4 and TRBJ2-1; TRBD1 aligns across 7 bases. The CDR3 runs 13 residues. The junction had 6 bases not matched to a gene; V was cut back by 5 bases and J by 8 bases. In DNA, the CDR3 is TGTGCCAGCAGTCCAGAGACAGGGTATGAGCAGTTCTTC. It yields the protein CASSPETGYEQFF.

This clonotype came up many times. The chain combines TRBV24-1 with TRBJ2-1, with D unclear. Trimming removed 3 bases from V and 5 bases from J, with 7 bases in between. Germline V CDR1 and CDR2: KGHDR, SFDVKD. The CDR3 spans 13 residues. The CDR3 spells CATSDPTDNEQFF. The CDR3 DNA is TGTGCCACCAGTGATCCGACGGACAATGAGCAGTTCTTC.

DNA for the CDR3: TGCGCCAGCAGCTTCGGGACAGGGGCTGGGGCCAACGTCCTGACTTTC. Encoded protein: CASSFGTGAGANVLTF. V and J are TRBV5-1 and TRBJ2-6; 10 positions agree with TRBD1. V shed 2 bases and J 2 bases; nucleotides not matched to a gene: 1. The CDR3 has 16 amino acids. Germline assignment: CDR1 SGHRS and CDR2 YFSETQ.

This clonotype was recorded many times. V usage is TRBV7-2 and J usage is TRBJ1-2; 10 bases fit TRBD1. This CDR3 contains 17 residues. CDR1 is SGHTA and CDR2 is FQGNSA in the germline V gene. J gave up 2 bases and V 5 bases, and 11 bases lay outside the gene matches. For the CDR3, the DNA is TGTGCCAGCAGCCCAGCTACCCGACAGGGGGCCAACTATGGCTACACCTTC. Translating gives CASSPATRQGANYGYTF. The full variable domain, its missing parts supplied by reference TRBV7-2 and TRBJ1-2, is GAGVSQSPSNKVTEKGKDVELRCDPISGHTALYWYRQSLGQGLEFLIYFQGNSAPDKSGLPSDRFSAERTGGSVSTLTIQRTQQEDSAVYLCASSPATRQGANYGYTFGSGTRLTVV.

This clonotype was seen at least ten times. The CDR3 here is CASSLPLGQGASYEQYF. The DNA of the CDR3 is TGTGCCAGCAGTTTACCCCTCGGTCAGGGGGCATCCTACGAGCAGTACTTC. The V and J genes are TRBV28 and TRBJ2-7; TRBD1 agrees at 8 bases. This CDR3 spans 17 amino acids. Trimming at V came to 2 bases and at J to 1 base, leaving 10 bases not matched to a gene. The V gene's germline CDR1 is MDHEN and CDR2 SYDVKM. Drawing the rest from reference TRBV28 and TRBJ2-7, the complete variable domain is DVKVTQSSRYLVKRTGEKVFLECVQDMDHENMFWYRQDPGLGLRLIYFSYDVKMKEKGDIPEGYSVSREKKERFSLILESASTNQTSMYLCASSLPLGQGASYEQYFGPGTRLTVT.

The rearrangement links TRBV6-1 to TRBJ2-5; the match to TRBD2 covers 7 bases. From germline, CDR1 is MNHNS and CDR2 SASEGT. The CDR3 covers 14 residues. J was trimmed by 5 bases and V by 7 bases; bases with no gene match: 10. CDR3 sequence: CASKEGGPGETQYF. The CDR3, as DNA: TGTGCCAGCAAGGAGGGAGGGCCCGGTGAGACCCAGTACTTC.

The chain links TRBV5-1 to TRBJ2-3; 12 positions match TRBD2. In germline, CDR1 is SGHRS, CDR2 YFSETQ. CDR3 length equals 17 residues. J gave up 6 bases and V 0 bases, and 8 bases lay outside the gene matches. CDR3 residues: CASSLGLAGATGDTQYF. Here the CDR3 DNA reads TGCGCCAGCAGCTTGGGACTAGCGGGAGCCACCGGGGATACGCAGTATTTT.

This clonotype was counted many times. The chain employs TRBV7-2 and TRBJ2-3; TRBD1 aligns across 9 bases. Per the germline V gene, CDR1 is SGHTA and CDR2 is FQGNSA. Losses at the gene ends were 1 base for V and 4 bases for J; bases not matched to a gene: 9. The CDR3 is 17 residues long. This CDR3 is CASSLGMGTGRPDTQYF. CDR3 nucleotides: TGTGCCAGCAGCTTAGGTATGGGGACAGGGAGACCAGATACGCAGTATTTT.

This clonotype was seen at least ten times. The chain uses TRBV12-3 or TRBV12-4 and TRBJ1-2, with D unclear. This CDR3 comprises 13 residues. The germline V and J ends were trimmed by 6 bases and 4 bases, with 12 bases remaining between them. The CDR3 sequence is CASRPGAPYGYTF. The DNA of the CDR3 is TGTGCCAGCAGACCGGGAGCACCCTATGGCTACACCTTC.

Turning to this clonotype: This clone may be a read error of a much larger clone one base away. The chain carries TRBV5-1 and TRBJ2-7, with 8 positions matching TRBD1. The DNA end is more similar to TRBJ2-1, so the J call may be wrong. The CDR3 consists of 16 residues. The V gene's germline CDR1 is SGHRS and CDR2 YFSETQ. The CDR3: CASSSSAGGNSYEQFF. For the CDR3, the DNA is TGCGCCAGCAGCTCCTCGGCAGGGGGCAACTCCTACGAGCAGTTCTTC.

The CDR3: CASSYSFPNEKLFF. The CDR3, as DNA: TGTGCCAGCAGTTACTCATTCCCTAATGAAAAACTGTTTTTT. The V and J genes are TRBV6-2 or TRBV6-3 and TRBJ1-4; D not certain. The length of the CDR3 is 14 residues. Trimming shortened V by 0 bases and J by 3 bases, and 5 bases separated the two germline ends. Germline CDR1 and CDR2: MNHEY and SVGEGT.

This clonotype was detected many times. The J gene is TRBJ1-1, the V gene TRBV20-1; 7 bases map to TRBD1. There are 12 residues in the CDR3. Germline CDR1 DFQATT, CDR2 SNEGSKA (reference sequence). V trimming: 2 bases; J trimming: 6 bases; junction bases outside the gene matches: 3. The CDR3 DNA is TGCAGTGCTAGACAGGGGGGTTCTGAAGCTTTCTTT. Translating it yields CSARQGGSEAFF.

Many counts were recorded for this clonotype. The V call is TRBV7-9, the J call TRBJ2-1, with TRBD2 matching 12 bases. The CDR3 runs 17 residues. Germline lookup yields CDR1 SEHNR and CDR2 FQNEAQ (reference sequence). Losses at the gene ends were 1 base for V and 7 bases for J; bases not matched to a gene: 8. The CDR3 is CASSLEASGRAGNEQFF. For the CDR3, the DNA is TGTGCCAGCAGCTTAGAGGCTAGCGGGAGGGCCGGGAATGAGCAGTTCTTC.

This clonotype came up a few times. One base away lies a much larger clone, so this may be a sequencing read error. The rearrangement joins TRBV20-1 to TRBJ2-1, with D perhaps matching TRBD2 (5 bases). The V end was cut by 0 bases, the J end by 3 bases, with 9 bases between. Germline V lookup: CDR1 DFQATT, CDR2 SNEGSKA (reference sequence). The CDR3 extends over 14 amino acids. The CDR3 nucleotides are TGCAGTGCTAGAGATAGCGTCGACTACAATGAGCAGTTCTTC. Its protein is CSARDSVDYNEQFF.